What follows are 25 T cell receptor beta chains derived from one specimen sequenced in a study of CD8 T cells in Susac syndrome. Reverse transcription of 0.5 to 1 ug RNA was performed with random hexamers. Via MiXCR, TCRdb re-called the immunoSEQ multiplex PCR reads, giving one row per CDR3 protein. This sample has roughly 190,000 distinct CDR3 sequences, with roughly 94% found just once. Sequencing was done on a sample of CD8+ T cells from PBMCs. The receptors derive from a human donor with Susac syndrome.

The V call is TRBV5-4, the J call TRBJ2-5; TRBD2 is a possible D gene (7 bases). From germline, CDR1 is SGHNT and CDR2 YYREEE (reference sequence). V lost 7 bases, J lost 1 base, and 20 bases lay in between. The CDR3 loop spans 16 amino acids. The CDR3 DNA sequence: TGTGCCAGCGCTTGGGCAGGGGAGGGAACCCAAGAGACCCAGTACTTC. It is translated as CASAWAGEGTQETQYF.

V gene TRBV30 combines with J gene TRBJ1-5; the D gene is possibly TRBD1 (6 bases). The CDR3 is made up of 15 amino acids. The ends were cut back, 2 bases at V and 2 bases at J, with 13 bases in the middle. CDR1 GTSNPN and CDR2 SVGIG come from the germline V gene (reference sequence). DNA for the CDR3: TGTGCCTGGAGTTTACAGGGAGAAGGCAATCAGCCCCAGCATTTT. Protein sequence: CAWSLQGEGNQPQHF.

This sequence joins TRBV11-2 and TRBJ2-3, with D hard to call. This CDR3 is 16 amino acids long. CDR1 SGHAT and CDR2 FQNNGV come from the germline V gene. The ends were cut back, 1 base at V and 0 bases at J, with 11 bases in the middle. CDR3 amino acids: CASSLGIAPSTDTQYF. The CDR3 DNA follows: TGTGCCAGCAGCTTAGGGATTGCACCTAGCACAGATACGCAGTATTTT. Filled out from reference TRBV11-2 and TRBJ2-3, the complete variable domain reads EAGVAQSPRYKIIEKRQSVAFWCNPISGHATLYWYQQILGQGPKLLIQFQNNGVVDDSQLPKDRFSAERLKGVDSTLKIQPAKLEDSAVYLCASSLGIAPSTDTQYFGPGTRLTVL.

This clonotype was recorded once. This chain joins TRBV3-1 and TRBJ1-1; D is unresolved. CDR3 length: 14 residues. Germline CDR1 reads LGHDT; CDR2 reads YNNKEL (reference sequence). V was clipped by 2 bases and J by 1 base, with 8 bases between them. This CDR3 is CASSQPNSNTEAFF. The CDR3 DNA sequence: TGTGCCAGCAGCCAACCCAATTCGAACACTGAAGCTTTCTTT. The whole variable domain, remainder taken from reference TRBV3-1 and TRBJ1-1, is DTAVSQTPKYLVTQMGNDKSIKCEQNLGHDTMYWYKQDSKKFLKIMFSYNNKELIINETVPNRFSPKSPDKAHLNLHINSLELGDSAVYFCASSQPNSNTEAFFGQGTRLTVV.

The chain carries TRBV29-1 and TRBJ2-5; maybe TRBD2 (5 bases). The CDR3 totals 13 residues. V was cut by 6 bases and J by 2 bases, with 13 bases left in between. The germline V gene has CDR1 SQVTM and CDR2 ANQGSEA. This chain's CDR3 is CSVHGLGQETQYF. The CDR3 DNA sequence: TGCAGCGTACACGGACTGGGACAAGAGACCCAGTACTTC. Full variable domain (missing parts from reference TRBV29-1 and TRBJ2-5): SAVISQKPSRDICQRGTSLTIQCQVDSQVTMMFWYRQQPGQSLTLIATANQGSEATYESGFVIDKFPISRPNLTFSTLTVSNMSPEDSSIYLCSVHGLGQETQYFGPGTRLLVL.

The CDR3 region is CASSQDPGSSYEQYF. The CDR3 region has the DNA TGTGCCAGCAGCCAAGATCCGGGGAGCTCCTACGAGCAGTACTTC. The chain is built from TRBV3-1 and TRBJ2-7; weak D call: TRBD2 (5 bases). CDR1 and CDR2 from the germline V gene are LGHDT and YNNKEL (reference sequence). V lost 0 bases, J lost 0 bases, and 9 bases lay in between. CDR3 length equals 15 residues.

The V and J genes are TRBV6-2 or TRBV6-3 and TRBJ2-5; tentatively, D is TRBD1 or TRBD2 (5 bases each). Germline CDR1 reads MNHEY; CDR2 reads SVGEGT. This CDR3 is built from 13 residues. The V end lost 7 bases, the J end lost 7 bases, and 16 bases lay between the germline ends. CDR3 protein: CASTIRDGGTQYF. The CDR3 nucleotides are TGTGCCAGCACCATCCGGGACGGAGGGACCCAGTACTTC.

This clonotype was seen only once. The gene calls are TRBV7-9 and TRBJ1-5; 10 nucleotides match TRBD1. The CDR3 length is 17 residues. The germline V gene has CDR1 SEHNR and CDR2 FQNEAQ (reference sequence). Trimming removed 5 bases from V and 10 bases from J; junction bases left unmatched: 17. CDR3 amino acids: CASSPSSGTGAFSPQHF. DNA of the CDR3: TGTGCCAGCAGCCCCAGCTCCGGGACAGGGGCCTTCTCTCCCCAGCATTTT. Based on the CDR3 plus reference TRBV7-9 and TRBJ1-5, the full variable domain is DTGVSQNPRHKITKRGQNVTFRCDPISEHNRLYWYRQTLGQGPEFLTYFQNEAQLEKSRLLSDRFSAERPKGSFSTLEIQRTEQGDSAMYLCASSPSSGTGAFSPQHFGDGTRLSIL.

V is TRBV6-5 and J is TRBJ1-6; the D is unclear. Germline V gene lookup returns CDR1 MNHEY and CDR2 SVGAGI. V was cut by 4 bases and J by 0 bases, with 10 bases left in between. The CDR3 sequence is 16 residues long. The CDR3 reads CASSLDISSYNSPLHF. The CDR3 region has the DNA TGTGCCAGCAGTTTAGACATTAGCTCCTATAATTCACCCCTCCACTTT.

This clonotype was recorded once. This chain joins TRBV13 and TRBJ2-7, with 8 bases fitting TRBD1. The CDR3 is 15 amino acids. Looked up from germline, CDR1 is PRHDT and CDR2 is FYEKMQ (reference sequence). Trimming took 1 base from V and 5 from J; bases not matched to a gene: 7. CDR3 region: CASSLAQGAQDEQYF. DNA for the CDR3: TGTGCCAGCAGCTTAGCGCAGGGGGCCCAGGACGAGCAGTACTTC.

V usage is TRBV6-1 and J usage is TRBJ2-1; D gene ambiguous. CDR3 length: 13 residues. Germline V gene lookup returns CDR1 MNHNS and CDR2 SASEGT. The germline V and J ends were trimmed by 7 bases and 10 bases, with 17 bases remaining between them. CDR3 amino acids: CASTSIVSREQFF. CDR3 nucleotide sequence: TGTGCCAGCACTTCGATTGTCTCCCGGGAGCAGTTCTTC.

The J gene is TRBJ1-1, the V gene TRBV12-3 or TRBV12-4, with a tentative D call TRBD1 (6 bases). Trimming pared 5 bases from V and 11 bases from J, leaving 15 bases between. This CDR3 is 12 amino acids long. CDR3 sequence (DNA): TGTGCCAGCAGTCAGCCGGCACAGGGCGCTTTCTTT. This translates into CASSQPAQGAFF.

In DNA form, the CDR3 reads TGTGCCAGCAGCGTAGCCACCGGCTACGAGCAGTACTTC. Translation gives CASSVATGYEQYF. The J gene is TRBJ2-7, the V gene TRBV9; no clear D gene. Between the trimmed V and J ends, which lost 0 bases and 3 bases, there was a span of 7 bases. The CDR3 sequence is 13 residues long. CDR1 is SGDLS and CDR2 is YYNGEE in the germline V gene. Full variable domain (rest looked up from reference TRBV9 and TRBJ2-7): DSGVTQTPKHLITATGQRVTLRCSPRSGDLSVYWYQQSLDQGLQFLIQYYNGEERAKGNILERFSAQQFPDLHSELNLSSLELGDSALYFCASSVATGYEQYFGPGTRLTVT.

The rearrangement joins TRBV4-1 to TRBJ2-7; 7 nucleotides match TRBD1. CDR1 is MGHRA, CDR2 YSYEKL, per germline. CDR3 size: 14 residues. V dropped 0 bases and J dropped 6; count of bases not matched to a gene: 5. The CDR3 DNA is TGCGCCAGCAGCCAAGACGAAAGGGGGCCCGAGCAGTACTTC. Translated, it gives CASSQDERGPEQYF.

The gene calls are TRBV30 and TRBJ2-7, with 8 positions matching TRBD1. CDR1 is GTSNPN and CDR2 is SVGIG in the germline V gene (reference sequence). This CDR3 is built from 15 residues. The ends lost 0 bases at V and 0 bases at J; junction bases unmatched: 4. The CDR3 DNA reads TGTGCCTGGAGTGTCCCAGGGGGCAACTCCTACGAGCAGTACTTC. The encoded protein is CAWSVPGGNSYEQYF.

J is TRBJ1-1 and V is TRBV14; D not certain. CDR1 is SGHDN, CDR2 FVKESK, per germline. V shed 0 bases and J shed 11 bases, with 13 bases lying between them. The CDR3 runs 13 residues. The CDR3 DNA follows: TGTGCCAGCAGCCAAGATGGCAACACGAGGGCTTTCTTT. Amino acid sequence: CASSQDGNTRAFF.

The V and J genes are TRBV11-1 and TRBJ2-7; D is perhaps TRBD2 (5 bases). There are 20 residues in the CDR3. The germline V and J ends were trimmed by 5 bases and 7 bases, with 36 bases remaining between them. Germline-derived CDR1 and CDR2 are SGHAT and FQDESV (reference sequence). CDR3 DNA: TGTGCCAGCAGCCCCTCGGGTCAGGTTGTATCGGCGGGTTTGAGTATGGAGCAGTACTTC. Residues: CASSPSGQVVSAGLSMEQYF.

This clonotype was seen once. V usage is TRBV2 and J usage is TRBJ1-1; D is perhaps TRBD1 (6 bases). CDR1 SNHLY and CDR2 FYNNEI come from the germline V gene. Trimming took off 6 bases at V and 5 bases at J, with 19 bases between the two ends. CDR3 size: 15 residues. This chain's CDR3 is CASSAVGGAWTEAFF. CDR3 DNA sequence: TGTGCCAGCAGCGCTGTTGGGGGGGCTTGGACTGAAGCTTTCTTT.

The V and J genes are TRBV4-2 and TRBJ2-1, with TRBD2 identical over 12 bases. In germline, CDR1 is LGHNA, CDR2 YNFKEQ. The CDR3 is 18 residues long. Losses at the gene ends were 0 bases for V and 4 bases for J; bases not matched to a gene: 7. This CDR3 reads CASSQDQTSGRSYNEQFF. As DNA, the CDR3 is TGTGCCAGCAGCCAAGATCAAACTAGCGGGAGGTCTTACAATGAGCAGTTCTTC.

The J gene is TRBJ2-7, the V gene TRBV20-1; a weak D match, TRBD2 (6 bases). Germline loops: CDR1 DFQATT, CDR2 SNEGSKA (reference sequence). CDR3 length: 13 residues. V was pared by 0 bases and J by 3 bases, with 9 bases between. For the CDR3, the DNA is TGCAGTGCTAGAGAGGGGGGTAACTACGAGCAGTACTTC. This codes for CSAREGGNYEQYF.

J is TRBJ2-1 and V is TRBV15; D tentatively fits TRBD1 or TRBD2 (5 bases each). With 1 base removed from V and 5 bases from J, the gap between germline ends came to 12 bases. The CDR3 is made up of 15 amino acids. CDR1 LNHNV and CDR2 YYDKDF come from the germline V gene (reference sequence). The CDR3 here is CATSRAYGTDNEQFF. As DNA, the CDR3 is TGTGCCACCAGCAGAGCTTATGGGACCGACAATGAGCAGTTCTTC.

This clonotype came up once. The chain carries TRBV5-1 and TRBJ1-1; unclear D gene. CDR1 is SGHRS, CDR2 YFSETQ, per germline. CDR3 length: 15 residues. V dropped 2 bases and J dropped 1 base, with 12 bases sitting between them. The CDR3 nucleotides are TGCGCCAGCAGCTTTGGGAGTACAGCGAACACTGAAGCTTTCTTT. Translation: CASSFGSTANTEAFF.

The chain recombines TRBV7-8 with TRBJ2-7; D might be TRBD2 (5 bases). Germline V CDR1 and CDR2: SGHVS, FQNEAQ. The length of the CDR3 is 15 residues. V was trimmed by 5 bases and J by 4 bases, leaving 18 bases between them. The CDR3 DNA sequence: TGTGCCAGCAGCCCGTCGGCGGGCTGGATTTACGAGCAGTACTTC. This encodes CASSPSAGWIYEQYF.

This chain joins TRBV5-1 and TRBJ2-2; D is unclear. CDR1 and CDR2 (germline): SGHRS, YFSETQ. Trimming took off 0 bases at V and 6 bases at J, with 6 bases between the two ends. CDR3 length: 13 amino acids. The CDR3 sequence is CASSLVQPGELFF. The DNA of the CDR3 is TGCGCCAGCAGCTTGGTCCAGCCCGGGGAGCTGTTTTTT.

The gene calls are TRBV20-1 and TRBJ2-3; the D gene is possibly TRBD2 (6 bases). The ends were cut back, 0 bases at V and 6 bases at J, with 22 bases in the middle. Germline V gene data show CDR1 as DFQATT and CDR2 as SNEGSKA (reference sequence). CDR3 length equals 17 residues. The CDR3 sequence: CSARDQFRGTQPDTQYF. The CDR3, as DNA: TGCAGTGCTAGAGATCAGTTTCGGGGGACCCAGCCGGATACGCAGTATTTT.